These 31 T cell receptor beta chains were sequenced from one sample in a study of T cell clonotyping in hematopoietic cell transplantation (dated by TCRdb to 2020 to 2022). The time point label of this sample denotes: 180 days after allo-HCT. Libraries were made using the immunoSEQ multiplex PCR assay. This is the immuneACCESS table as TCRdb keeps it, with only in-frame sequences that have V and J called. A part of the clones is gone; compared with another copy, unresolved V genes explain less than half, and the rest is unexplained. This sample is represented by several thousand clones; about 90% of them were singletons. Together, the top ten hold roughly two fifths of the sample. Here the sequenced sample was PBMCs, taken 180 days after allogeneic stem cell transplant. Every receptor here comes from a human patient who had an allogeneic stem cell transplant, so the T cells may come from the graft donor. The donor label of this sample is uncertain. Some clones in this sample may be carry-over from other donors' samples.

This clone has only one observation. V is TRBV7-2 and J is TRBJ2-7; D gene unclear. Germline values: CDR1 SGHTA, CDR2 FQGNSA. This CDR3 region has 13 residues. Deletions cut 3 bases from V and 2 bases from J, with 8 bases between. CDR3 sequence: CASSFWVPYEQYF. The CDR3 coding sequence is TGTGCCAGCAGCTTCTGGGTCCCCTACGAGCAGTACTTC.

The J gene is TRBJ1-5, the V gene TRBV7-2, with TRBD1 identical over 8 bases. V was pared by 5 bases and J by 6 bases, with 6 bases of the junction left unmatched. CDR3 length: 14 amino acids. Germline CDR1 and CDR2: SGHTA and FQGNSA. The CDR3 sequence is CASSRQGASQPQHF. The CDR3 bases are TGTGCCAGCAGCCGCCAGGGGGCTAGTCAGCCCCAGCATTTT.

This clone was recorded only once. The V gene is TRBV19, the J gene TRBJ1-1; D is perhaps TRBD1 (6 bases). Deletions cut 3 bases from V and 1 base from J, with 12 bases between. This CDR3 is built from 15 residues. Germline V CDR1 and CDR2: LNHDA, SQIVND (reference sequence). The CDR3 loop reads CASSIRQDGNTEAFF. For the CDR3, the DNA is TGTGCCAGTAGTATCAGACAGGATGGGAACACTGAAGCTTTCTTT.

The chain uses TRBV20-1 and TRBJ1-1; D not resolved. The germline V and J ends were trimmed by 4 bases and 7 bases, with 7 bases remaining between them. The CDR3 has 10 residues. Germline values: CDR1 DFQATT, CDR2 SNEGSKA (reference sequence). The CDR3 spells CSAKKGEAFF. The DNA of the CDR3 is TGCAGTGCTAAGAAGGGTGAAGCTTTCTTT.

This sequence joins TRBV9 and TRBJ1-2; D unresolved. Looked up from germline, CDR1 is SGDLS and CDR2 is YYNGEE. CDR3 length equals 14 residues. Trimming took off 0 bases at V and 7 bases at J, with 13 bases between the two ends. The CDR3 DNA reads TGTGCCAGCAGCGTAGCGCTGGGAGTTGGTGGCTACACCTTC. It specifies CASSVALGVGGYTF.

J is TRBJ1-5 and V is TRBV30; possible D gene TRBD1, 5 bases. The germline V and J ends were trimmed by 4 bases and 2 bases, with 6 bases remaining between them. This CDR3 is built from 12 residues. Germline values: CDR1 GTSNPN, CDR2 SVGIG (reference sequence). CDR3 DNA sequence: TGTGCCTGGACCAGGGGCAATCAGCCCCAGCATTTT. Its protein product is CAWTRGNQPQHF.

The rearrangement links TRBV5-1 to TRBJ2-3; D unclear. The V gene's germline CDR1 is SGHRS and CDR2 YFSETQ. Trimming took 4 bases from V and 1 from J, leaving 16 bases between them. The CDR3 consists of 16 residues. Written as DNA, the CDR3 is TGCGCCAGCAGCCCCGGTGGCGGCCTAGGCACAGATACGCAGTATTTT. Translated, it gives CASSPGGGLGTDTQYF. Filled out from reference TRBV5-1 and TRBJ2-3, the complete variable domain reads KAGVTQTPRYLIKTRGQQVTLSCSPISGHRSVSWYQQTPGQGLQFLFEYFSETQRNKGNFPGRFSGRQFSNSRSEMNVSTLELGDSALYLCASSPGGGLGTDTQYFGPGTRLTVL.

The V gene is TRBV10-3, the J gene TRBJ2-1; D might be TRBD2 (8 bases). The V gene lost 1 base and the J gene lost 8 bases, with 21 bases spanning the gap. This CDR3 has 17 residues. The germline V gene has CDR1 ENHRY and CDR2 SYGVKD. CDR3 in DNA: TGTGCCATCAGTGAGTTTCCAGGGGGGCAGACTAGCGATGAGCAGTTCTTC. The encoded protein is CAISEFPGGQTSDEQFF.

For the CDR3, the DNA is TGTGCCTGGGCTTTTGGACAGGGCGGTAGCACAGATACGCAGTATTTT. This translates into CAWAFGQGGSTDTQYF. The chain carries TRBV30 and TRBJ2-3; 8 bases are a match to TRBD1. Germline CDR1 GTSNPN, CDR2 SVGIG (reference sequence). The CDR3 has 16 residues. V trimming: 5 bases; J trimming: 0 bases; junction bases outside the gene matches: 10.

The CDR3, as DNA: TGCAGCGTTGTTCGGTCGGAATTTACTAACACTGAAGCTTTCTTT. Its protein product is CSVVRSEFTNTEAFF. V and J are TRBV29-1 and TRBJ1-1; D gene uncertain. Germline CDR1 SQVTM, CDR2 ANQGSEA. Trimming took off 4 bases at V and 2 bases at J, with 17 bases between the two ends. The CDR3 extends over 15 amino acids.

The chain employs TRBV2 and TRBJ1-2; D gene uncertain. Looked up from germline, CDR1 is SNHLY and CDR2 is FYNNEI. CDR3 length: 11 amino acids. V was cut by 7 bases and J by 7 bases, with 10 bases left in between. In nucleotides, the CDR3 is TGTGCCAGCACTTATTTCTCTGGCTACACCTTC. Amino acid sequence: CASTYFSGYTF.

This chain uses TRBV19 with TRBJ2-3; D is unresolved. V shed 6 bases and J shed 6 bases, with 10 bases lying between them. There are 12 residues in the CDR3. The germline gives CDR1 LNHDA, CDR2 SQIVND (reference sequence). Here the CDR3 reads CASRLSGDTQYF. The DNA for the CDR3 is TGTGCCAGTAGATTATCCGGGGATACGCAGTATTTT. The full variable domain, completed using reference TRBV19 and TRBJ2-3, is DGGITQSPKYLFRKEGQNVTLSCEQNLNHDAMYWYRQDPGQGLRLIYYSQIVNDFQKGDIAEGYSVSREKKESFPLTVTSAQKNPTAFYLCASRLSGDTQYFGPGTRLTVL.

The chain employs TRBV6-6 and TRBJ2-1; 7 positions agree with TRBD2. The CDR3 covers 15 residues. V dropped 5 bases and J dropped 3; count of bases not matched to a gene: 7. Germline V gene lookup returns CDR1 MNHNY and CDR2 SVGAGI (reference sequence). The CDR3 sequence: CASSPGGGVYNEQFF. The DNA for the CDR3 is TGTGCCAGCAGTCCTGGGGGGGGTGTCTACAATGAGCAGTTCTTC.

J is TRBJ1-4 and V is TRBV5-4; tentatively, D is TRBD1 (6 bases). V lost 3 bases and J lost 8, with 17 bases in between. The V gene's germline CDR1 is SGHNT and CDR2 YYREEE (reference sequence). This CDR3 spans 15 amino acids. The CDR3 DNA follows: TGTGCCAGCAGCTCGAACAGGGCTTTGGACGAAAAACTGTTTTTT. This translates into CASSSNRALDEKLFF.

The gene calls are TRBV6-6 and TRBJ1-5; D is unclear. Germline lookup yields CDR1 MNHNY and CDR2 SVGAGI (reference sequence). V lost 6 bases to trimming and J lost 5 bases, with 8 bases between them. The CDR3 consists of 12 residues. The DNA for the CDR3 is TGTGCCAGCAGCGCCTGGGATCAGCCCCAGCATTTT. This gives the protein CASSAWDQPQHF.

This chain links TRBV7-9 with TRBJ2-2; tentative D call: TRBD1 (5 bases). V was pared by 4 bases and J by 1 base, with 7 bases between. This CDR3 has 14 residues. Looked up from germline, CDR1 is SEHNR and CDR2 is FQNEAQ (reference sequence). CDR3 amino acids: CASSSGQNTGELFF. CDR3 nucleotide sequence: TGTGCCAGCAGCTCCGGACAGAACACCGGGGAGCTGTTTTTT.

The genes are TRBV6-1 and TRBJ2-7, with D maybe TRBD2 (6 bases). This CDR3 is 12 amino acids long. The ends were cut back, 6 bases at V and 7 bases at J, with 13 bases in the middle. Germline V lookup: CDR1 MNHNS, CDR2 SASEGT. CDR3 in DNA: TGTGCCAGCAGGGACGGGGCGGGGGAGCAGTACTTC. This gives the protein CASRDGAGEQYF.

This clone is medium-sized within its sample. V gene TRBV5-1 combines with J gene TRBJ1-6; 9 positions agree with TRBD1. With 2 bases clipped from V and 9 bases from J, the junction kept 18 bases outside the gene matches. The germline CDR1 and CDR2 sequences are SGHRS and YFSETQ. The CDR3 is 19 amino acids. CDR3: CASSFTTPGTGPEGSPLHF. The CDR3 region has the DNA TGCGCCAGCAGCTTCACCACGCCCGGGACAGGGCCTGAGGGTTCACCCCTCCACTTT.

The V and J genes are TRBV27 and TRBJ1-2; D is unclear. The CDR3 is 14 residues long. Germline CDR1 MNHEY, CDR2 SMNVEV (reference sequence). The V gene lost 5 bases and the J gene lost 7 bases, with 17 bases spanning the gap. CDR3 coding DNA: TGTGCCAGCAGTGAGCTCGGGTCGGTATTTGGCTACACCTTC. It is translated as CASSELGSVFGYTF.

The chain has TRBV7-2 and TRBJ1-2; a weak D match, TRBD1 (5 bases). There are 13 residues in the CDR3. The V gene lost 4 bases and the J gene lost 1 base, with 7 bases spanning the gap. From germline, CDR1 is SGHTA and CDR2 FQGNSA. The CDR3 DNA sequence: TGTGCCAGCAGCTCACAGGTTAACTATGGCTACACCTTC. It encodes CASSSQVNYGYTF.

A single count supports this clone. The J gene is TRBJ2-6, the V gene TRBV7-8; 9 positions agree with TRBD1. The ends lost 1 base at V and 1 base at J; junction bases unmatched: 5. CDR3 length equals 18 residues. Germline V gives CDR1 SGHVS, CDR2 FQNEAQ. CDR3 nucleotides: TGTGCCAGCAGCTTAGTAAACAGGGGGCTTTCTGGGGCCAACGTCCTGACTTTC. As protein: CASSLVNRGLSGANVLTF.

The CDR3 bases are TGTGCCTGGAGCGACCGGAGGGGGAACTATGGCTACACCTTC. This codes for CAWSDRRGNYGYTF. The V and J genes are TRBV30 and TRBJ1-2; possibly TRBD1 for D (6 bases). Germline CDR1 reads GTSNPN; CDR2 reads SVGIG (reference sequence). Trimming took 3 bases from V and 2 from J, leaving 13 bases between them. The CDR3 is 14 amino acids.

This rearrangement joins TRBV6-6 to TRBJ1-6; D gene unclear. V shed 2 bases and J shed 8 bases, with 10 bases lying between them. This CDR3 contains 14 residues. In germline, CDR1 is MNHNY, CDR2 SVGAGI (reference sequence). This CDR3 is CASSYIKSDSPLHF. The CDR3, as DNA: TGTGCCAGCAGTTACATTAAATCGGATTCACCCCTCCACTTT.

The count of this clone is one. The J gene is TRBJ2-3, the V gene TRBV7-2; D is undetermined. Trimming left V 5 bases short and J 0 bases short, with 9 bases between. The length of the CDR3 is 14 residues. CDR1 is SGHTA, CDR2 FQGNSA, per germline. Here the CDR3 reads CASSPSRSTDTQYF. The CDR3 nucleotides are TGTGCCAGCAGCCCCTCTCGTAGCACAGATACGCAGTATTTT.

The V gene is TRBV27, the J gene TRBJ1-1; D remains ambiguous. Germline loops: CDR1 MNHEY, CDR2 SMNVEV (reference sequence). The CDR3 spans 14 residues. Trimming removed 0 bases at V and 5 bases at J, with 10 bases between. The CDR3 is CASSLSRVGTEAFF. The CDR3 DNA reads as TGTGCCAGCAGTTTATCAAGGGTGGGGACTGAAGCTTTCTTT.

The chain uses TRBV28 and TRBJ1-5, with D unresolved. Per germline, CDR1 MDHEN and CDR2 SYDVKM. Trimming took off 4 bases at V and 0 bases at J, with 13 bases between the two ends. This CDR3 comprises 16 residues. CDR3 nucleotides: TGTGCCAGCAGTTCTATCAAGGGCTTTAGCAATCAGCCCCAGCATTTT. This encodes CASSSIKGFSNQPQHF.

This clone has a single count. V gene TRBV13 combines with J gene TRBJ2-1; 10 positions agree with TRBD2. The V gene's germline CDR1 is PRHDT and CDR2 FYEKMQ (reference sequence). The CDR3 consists of 16 residues. V lost 4 bases, J lost 4 bases, and 7 bases stayed unmatched. CDR3 residues: CASSSPGTSVYNEQFF. For the CDR3, the DNA is TGTGCCAGCAGCTCCCCCGGGACTAGCGTTTACAATGAGCAGTTCTTC.

The chain couples TRBV11-1 to TRBJ2-5; D is perhaps TRBD2 (6 bases). The CDR3 has 15 amino acids. Germline loops: CDR1 SGHAT, CDR2 FQDESV (reference sequence). V dropped 4 bases and J dropped 2 bases, with 14 bases sitting between them. The CDR3 sequence: CASSSLGGWQETQYF. As DNA, the CDR3 is TGTGCCAGCAGCTCTCTTGGAGGGTGGCAAGAGACCCAGTACTTC.

There are a few counts of this clone. This rearrangement joins TRBV4-3 to TRBJ1-5, with 7 bases fitting TRBD1. V trimming: 4 bases; J trimming: 4 bases; junction bases outside the gene matches: 4. The CDR3 spans 14 residues. Looked up from germline, CDR1 is LGHNA and CDR2 is YSLEER. In nucleotides, the CDR3 is TGCGCCAGCAGCCCGTACAGGGGAAATCAGCCCCAGCATTTT. Translating it yields CASSPYRGNQPQHF.

The chain recombines TRBV11-3 with TRBJ2-2; unclear D gene. The germline CDR1 and CDR2 sequences are SGHNT and YENEEA. The length of the CDR3 is 15 residues. The V and J ends lost 5 bases and 0 bases respectively, with 10 bases between them. CDR3 DNA sequence: TGTGCCAGCAGCCTCCGAGGTGCGAACACCGGGGAGCTGTTTTTT. Translating it yields CASSLRGANTGELFF. Full variable domain (missing parts from reference TRBV11-3 and TRBJ2-2): EAGVVQSPRYKIIEKKQPVAFWCNPISGHNTLYWYLQNLGQGPELLIRYENEEAVDDSQLPKDRFSAERLKGVDSTLKIQPAELGDSAVYLCASSLRGANTGELFFGEGSRLTVL.

V gene TRBV7-3 combines with J gene TRBJ2-7, with D tentatively TRBD1 or TRBD2 (6 bases each). Trimming shortened V by 4 bases and J by 7 bases, and 17 bases separated the two germline ends. In germline, CDR1 is SGHTA, CDR2 FQGTGA. The CDR3 sequence is 14 residues long. The CDR3 loop reads CASSWTPGAGEQYF. CDR3 DNA: TGTGCCAGCAGCTGGACACCGGGGGCAGGGGAGCAGTACTTC.